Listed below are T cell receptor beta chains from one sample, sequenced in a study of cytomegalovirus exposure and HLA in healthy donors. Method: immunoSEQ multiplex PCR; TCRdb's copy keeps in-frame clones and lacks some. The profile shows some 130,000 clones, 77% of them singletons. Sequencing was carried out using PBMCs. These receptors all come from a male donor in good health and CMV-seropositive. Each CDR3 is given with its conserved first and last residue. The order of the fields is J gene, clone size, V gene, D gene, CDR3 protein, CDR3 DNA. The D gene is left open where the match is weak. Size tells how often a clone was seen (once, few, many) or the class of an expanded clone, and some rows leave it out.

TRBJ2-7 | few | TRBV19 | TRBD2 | CASSPLGAGPAGEQYF | TGTGCCAGTAGTCCGCTGGGAGCGGGGCCAGCAGGAGAGCAGTACTTC
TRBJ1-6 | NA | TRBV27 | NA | CASSLSSMTINSPLHF | TGTGCCAGCAGTTTATCATCCATGACAATTAATTCACCCCTCCACTTT
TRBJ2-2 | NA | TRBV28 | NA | CASSLTTGNGELFF | TGTGCCAGCAGCCTAACTACAGGGAACGGGGAGCTGTTTTTT
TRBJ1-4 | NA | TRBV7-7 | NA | CASSNLAGEKLFF | TGTGCCAGCAGCAACCTTGCGGGTGAAAAACTGTTTTTT
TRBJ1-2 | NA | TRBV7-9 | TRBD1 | CASSYRGLGGYTF | TGTGCCAGCAGCTACAGGGGGTTGGGTGGCTACACCTTC
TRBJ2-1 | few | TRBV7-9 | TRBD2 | CASSQPSGNEQFF | TGTGCCAGCAGCCAACCTAGCGGCAATGAGCAGTTCTTC
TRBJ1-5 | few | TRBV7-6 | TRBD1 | CASSLGDSYSNQPQHF | TGTGCCAGCAGCTTAGGGGACAGTTATAGCAATCAGCCCCAGCATTTT
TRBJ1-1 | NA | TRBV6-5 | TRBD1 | CASSKYRGGTEAFF | TGTGCCAGCAGTAAATACAGGGGTGGGACTGAAGCTTTCTTT
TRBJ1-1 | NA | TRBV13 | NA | CASSPVQGNTEAFF | TGTGCCAGCAGCCCGGTACAGGGGAACACTGAAGCTTTCTTT
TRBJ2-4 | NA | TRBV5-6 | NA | CASSDRRANSQYF | TGTGCCAGCAGCGACAGGAGAGCGAACAGTCAGTACTTC
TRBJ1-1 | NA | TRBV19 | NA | CASSITGNTEAFF | TGTGCCAGTAGTATTACCGGGAACACTGAAGCTTTCTTT
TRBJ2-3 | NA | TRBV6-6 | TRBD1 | CASSYSKGGRADTQYF | TGTGCCAGCAGTTACTCGAAAGGGGGCCGGGCAGATACGCAGTATTTT
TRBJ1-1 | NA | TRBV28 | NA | CASSPDSRRTEAFF | TGTGCCAGCAGTCCCGACAGCCGGCGGACTGAAGCTTTCTTT
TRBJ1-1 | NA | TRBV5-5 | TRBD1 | CACRTGLWNTEAFF | TGTGCCTGTAGGACAGGGCTATGGAACACTGAAGCTTTCTTT
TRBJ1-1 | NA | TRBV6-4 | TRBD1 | CASSDRGRGMNTEAFF | TGTGCCAGCAGTGACAGGGGGCGAGGAATGAACACTGAAGCTTTCTTT
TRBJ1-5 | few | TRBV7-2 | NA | CASSFRGASNQPQHF | TGTGCCAGCAGCTTCCGGGGTGCCAGCAATCAGCCCCAGCATTTT
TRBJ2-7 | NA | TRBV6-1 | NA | CASSEAPDWTSLRYF | TGTGCCAGCAGTGAAGCTCCCGACTGGACTTCTCTTAGGTACTTC
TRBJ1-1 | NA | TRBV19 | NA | CASSSRLGRALMGTEAFF | TGTGCCAGTAGTAGTCGGTTGGGCAGAGCCTTAATGGGCACTGAAGCTTTCTTT
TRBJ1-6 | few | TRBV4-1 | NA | CASSRVDRPTLNSPLHF | TGCGCCAGCAGCCGGGTAGACAGACCAACCCTTAATTCACCCCTCCACTTT
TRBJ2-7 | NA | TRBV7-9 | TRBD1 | CSSSSGQGYEQYF | TGTTCCAGCAGCTCGGGACAGGGGTACGAGCAGTACTTC
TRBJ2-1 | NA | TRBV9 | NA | CASSLRDSTDNEQFF | TGTGCCAGCAGCTTGCGGGACTCGACGGACAATGAGCAGTTCTTC
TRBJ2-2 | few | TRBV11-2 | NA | CASSLSTPPNTGELFF | TGTGCCAGCAGCTTAAGTACTCCACCGAACACCGGGGAGCTGTTTTTT
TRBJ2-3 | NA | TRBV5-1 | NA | CASSSGLKSSTDTQYF | TGCGCCAGCAGCTCAGGACTCAAATCTAGCACAGATACGCAGTATTTT
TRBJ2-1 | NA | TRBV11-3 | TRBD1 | CASSPNRGLNEQFF | TGTGCCAGCAGCCCAAACAGGGGCCTCAATGAGCAGTTCTTC
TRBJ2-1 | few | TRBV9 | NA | CASSAQLGFQFF | TGTGCTAGCAGCGCCCAATTGGGCTTTCAGTTCTTC
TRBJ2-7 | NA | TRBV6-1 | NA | CASSGEEGSSYEQYF | TGTGCCAGCAGTGGGGAGGAGGGGAGCTCCTACGAGCAGTACTTC
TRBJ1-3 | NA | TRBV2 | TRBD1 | CASRRDRGAGNTIYF | TGTGCCAGCAGAAGGGACAGGGGCGCTGGAAACACCATATATTTT
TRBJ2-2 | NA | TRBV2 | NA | CASSDEEWVGELFF | TGTGCCAGCAGTGATGAGGAGTGGGTCGGGGAGCTGTTTTTT
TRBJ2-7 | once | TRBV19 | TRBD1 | CASSGPGQGTPYEQYF | TGTGCCAGTAGTGGGCCGGGACAGGGGACGCCCTACGAGCAGTACTTC
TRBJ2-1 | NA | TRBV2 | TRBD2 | CASSVLAGGVNEQFF | TGTGCCAGCAGTGTTCTAGCGGGAGGGGTCAATGAGCAGTTCTTC
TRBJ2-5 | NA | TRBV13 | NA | CASSPRPPQGHRNETQYF | TGTGCCAGCAGCCCGCGACCACCCCAGGGACACCGGAATGAGACCCAGTACTTC
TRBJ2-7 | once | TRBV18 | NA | CASSPAGQSYEQYF | TGTGCCAGCTCACCAGCGGGACAGTCCTACGAGCAGTACTTC